This TCR beta chain was sequenced for a study of blood T cells in healthy people across ages. Regarding the study as a whole: Long-lived donors carried more naive CD4+ cells and greater diversity than aged donors.

CDR3 length: 15 amino acids. Germline loops: CDR1 DFQATT, CDR2 SNEGSKA (reference sequence). Trimming cost V 1 base and J 6 bases; bases outside gene matches: 6. Isolation per sample recovered at least 6.5 million PBMCs. This clonotype appeared many times. The target antigen is unknown. A second PCR, run for about 7 to 11 cycles, used a sample-barcoded 5' primer plus a J-beta primer mix. Using its own MiXCR run on the 5' RACE reads, TCRdb lists one record per CDR3 protein. Of some 790,000 distinct CDR3 sequences in the sample, 25% to 30% were seen once. Material: blood. The V gene is TRBV20-1, the J gene TRBJ2-3, with 11 bases identical to TRBD2. The sequence was obtained from a woman older than 75 in good health. CDR3 amino acids: CSARGGSGGADTQYF. CDR3 in DNA: TGCAGTGCTAGAGGGGGTAGCGGGGGGGCCGATACGCAGTATTTT.